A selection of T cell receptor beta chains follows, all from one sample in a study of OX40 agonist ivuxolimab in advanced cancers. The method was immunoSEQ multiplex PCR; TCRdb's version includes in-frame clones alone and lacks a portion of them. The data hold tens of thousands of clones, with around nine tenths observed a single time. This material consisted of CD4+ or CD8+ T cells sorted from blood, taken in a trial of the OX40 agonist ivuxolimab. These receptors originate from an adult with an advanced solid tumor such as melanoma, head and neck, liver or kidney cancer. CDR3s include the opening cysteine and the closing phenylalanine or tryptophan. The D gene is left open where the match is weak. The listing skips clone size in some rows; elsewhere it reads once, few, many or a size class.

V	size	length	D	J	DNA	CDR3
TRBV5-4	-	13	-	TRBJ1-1	TGTGCCAGCAGCTTGTACAGGGCTGGTGAAGCTTTCTTT	CASSLYRAGEAFF
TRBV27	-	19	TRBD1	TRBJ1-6	TGTGCCAGCAGTTTGGGGACAGGGCCAAGCGGGTCCTATAATTCACCCCTCCACTTT	CASSLGTGPSGSYNSPLHF
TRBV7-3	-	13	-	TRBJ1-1	TGTGCCAGCTCTTTTCAGGAAAACACTGAAGCTTTCTTT	CASSFQENTEAFF
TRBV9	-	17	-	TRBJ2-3	TGTGCCAGCAGCTCCGGCGGGCTAGCCGCTAGCACAGATACGCAGTATTTT	CASSSGGLAASTDTQYF
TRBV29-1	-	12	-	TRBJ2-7	TGCAGCGTTGAGGCCAGTACCTACGAGCAGTACTTC	CSVEASTYEQYF
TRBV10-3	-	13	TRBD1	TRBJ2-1	TGTGCCATCACCCCGGACAGGTTCGGAGAGCAGTTCTTC	CAITPDRFGEQFF
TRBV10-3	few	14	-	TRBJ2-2	TGTGCCATTTTGAGCTCCCAGGGATCCGGGGAGCTGTTTTTT	CAILSSQGSGELFF
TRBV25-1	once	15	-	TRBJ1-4	TGTGCCAGCAGTGGAATGTCAGCCGATAATGAAAAACTGTTTTTT	CASSGMSADNEKLFF
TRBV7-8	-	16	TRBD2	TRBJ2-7	TGTGCCAGCAGCCCAGGACTAGCGGGAGGTCGTTACGAGCAGTACTTC	CASSPGLAGGRYEQYF
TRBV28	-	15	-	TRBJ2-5	TGTGCCAGCAGTTTGGGGCTAGGGGTAACAGAGACCCAGTACTTC	CASSLGLGVTETQYF
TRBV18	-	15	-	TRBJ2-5	TGTGCCAGCTCACGAGGAGGACAGCTCCAAGAGACCCAGTACTTC	CASSRGGQLQETQYF
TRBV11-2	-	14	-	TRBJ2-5	TGTGCCAGCAGCTTAGCAGGCGCCCAAGAGACCCAGTACTTC	CASSLAGAQETQYF
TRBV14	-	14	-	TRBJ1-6	TGTGCCACGTCACAGAGCTCCTATAATTCACCCCTCCACTTT	CATSQSSYNSPLHF
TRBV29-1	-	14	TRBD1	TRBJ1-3	TGCAGCGTTGGGACAGGGGGTGTTGGAAACACCATATATTTT	CSVGTGGVGNTIYF
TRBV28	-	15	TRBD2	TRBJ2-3	TGTGCCAGCAGCTCAGGACTAGCCGGCACAGATACGCAGTATTTT	CASSSGLAGTDTQYF
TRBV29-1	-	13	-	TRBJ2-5	TGCAGCGGAGAGAGGCTGAATGGAGAGACCCAGTACTTC	CSGERLNGETQYF
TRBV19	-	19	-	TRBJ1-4	TGTGCCAGTAGTATTTTTGTTCAGGGTGCGGCTGCAACTAATGAAAAACTGTTTTTT	CASSIFVQGAAATNEKLFF
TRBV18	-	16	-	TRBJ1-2	TGTGCCAGCTCACCCGAGGTCTCAGGGGAACCCTATGGCTACACCTTC	CASSPEVSGEPYGYTF
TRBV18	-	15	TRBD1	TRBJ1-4	TGTGCCAGCTCACCAAGCCAGGGGGCGTATGAAAAACTGTTTTTT	CASSPSQGAYEKLFF